The rows below give T cell receptor beta chains drawn from one sample of a study of blood T cell repertoires in COVID-19. Clones were read by immunoSEQ multiplex PCR, and TCRdb kept only the in-frame ones, dropping some. Among roughly 180,000 clones listed, roughly nine tenths were seen once. The source material was PBMCs or T cells enriched from blood (not recorded which). These receptors originate from a woman aged 25-40 years who had recovered from COVID-19. CDR3s include the opening cysteine and the closing phenylalanine or tryptophan. A D gene is named only where the DNA matches it firmly. Clone sizes are given selectively: once, few, many, or a class where the clone is expanded.

j_gene | d_gene | v_gene | abundance | CDR3nt | CDR3aa
TRBJ2-5 | TRBD2 | TRBV12-5 | once | TGTGCTAGTGGTTTGGGACTAGCGGACCAAGAGACCCAGTACTTC | CASGLGLADQETQYF
TRBJ2-7 | TRBD2 | TRBV5-8 | . | TGTGCCAGCAGCGGGGGAGGGCTCTCCTACGAGCAGTACTTC | CASSGGGLSYEQYF
TRBJ1-1 | . | TRBV24-1 | . | TGTGCCACCAGTGACCACGGGTCGATGACTGAAGCTTTCTTT | CATSDHGSMTEAFF
TRBJ1-5 | TRBD1 | TRBV13 | once | TGTGCCAGCAGCTCGAGGGGGACAGGGGTAAAATTTAGCAATCAGCCCCAGCATTTT | CASSSRGTGVKFSNQPQHF
TRBJ1-3 | . | TRBV18 | . | TGTGCCAGCTCCCCAAAGACAGACTCTGGAAACACCATATATTTT | CASSPKTDSGNTIYF
TRBJ1-4 | TRBD1 | TRBV6-2/TRBV6-3 | . | TGTGCCAGCAGCCGGACAGGGCCTAATGAAAAACTGTTTTTT | CASSRTGPNEKLFF
TRBJ1-2 | TRBD1 | TRBV11-1 | . | TGTGCCAGCAGCTTAACAACAGGGGCCTATGGCTACACCTTC | CASSLTTGAYGYTF
TRBJ1-2 | TRBD1 | TRBV19 | . | TGTGCCAGTAGTATTAAGGGCAGGGGGCTTTATGGCTACACCTTC | CASSIKGRGLYGYTF
TRBJ1-5 | TRBD1 | TRBV7-2 | . | TGTGCCAGCAGCTTGACAGGGTCTTTTCAGCCCCAGCATTTT | CASSLTGSFQPQHF
TRBJ2-3 | TRBD1 | TRBV7-9 | . | TGTGCCAGCAGCGGGACAGGGGGAATGGATACGCAGTATTTT | CASSGTGGMDTQYF
TRBJ1-2 | TRBD1 | TRBV5-8 | . | TGTGCCAGCAGCTGGACAGGGGGCCATGGCTACACCTTC | CASSWTGGHGYTF
TRBJ1-2 | . | TRBV7-9 | few | TGTGCCAGCAGCTCGCCGACAGAACTTAACTATGGCTACACCTTC | CASSSPTELNYGYTF
TRBJ1-2 | TRBD1 | TRBV29-1 | once | TGCAGCGTTGAACAGGGGGCAGATGGCTACACCTTC | CSVEQGADGYTF
TRBJ1-5 | TRBD1 | TRBV7-2 | . | TGTGCCAGCAGCTTAGGGCGGACAGGGACTCAGCCCCAGCATTTT | CASSLGRTGTQPQHF
TRBJ1-1 | . | TRBV7-6 | . | TGTGCCAGCAGCGCTCAGGGTTCAGAGGAAGCTTTCTTT | CASSAQGSEEAFF